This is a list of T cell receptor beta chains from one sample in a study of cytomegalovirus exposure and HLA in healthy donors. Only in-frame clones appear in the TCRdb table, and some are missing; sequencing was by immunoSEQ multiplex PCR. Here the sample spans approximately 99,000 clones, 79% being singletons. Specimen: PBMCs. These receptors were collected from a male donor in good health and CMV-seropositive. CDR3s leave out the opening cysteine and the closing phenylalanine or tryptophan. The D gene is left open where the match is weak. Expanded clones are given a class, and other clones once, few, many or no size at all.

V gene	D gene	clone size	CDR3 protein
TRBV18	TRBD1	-	ASSSGQGYTYEQY
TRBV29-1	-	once	SARRGGSGQPQH
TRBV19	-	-	ASSIRSQPQH
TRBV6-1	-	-	ASRPDRIPNTEAF
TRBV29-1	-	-	SVEDRDGNTIY
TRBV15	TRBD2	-	ATSAAGGSNEQF
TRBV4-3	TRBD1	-	ASSQDVRGAGYGYT
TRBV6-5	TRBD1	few	ASRAGQIMNTEAF
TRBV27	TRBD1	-	AIPRDRVNYGYT
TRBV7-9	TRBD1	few	ASSLDRGKNEKLF
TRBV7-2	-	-	ASSLNSFSEETQY
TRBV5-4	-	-	ASSLDGSGTYEQY
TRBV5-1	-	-	ASSLAPGGEQY
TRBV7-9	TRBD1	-	ASSSQGAGQPQH
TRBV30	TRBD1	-	AWGTGLGQPQH
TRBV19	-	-	ASSGLQGKLGGYT
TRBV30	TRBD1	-	AWSEGQGYNQPQH
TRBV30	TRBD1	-	AWSLQGAPNTGELF
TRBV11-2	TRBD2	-	ASSLLLAGSANTGELF
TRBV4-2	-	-	ASSQVTTLDYGYT